This is a list of T cell receptor beta chains from one sample in a study of a mutant IDH1 vaccine in newly diagnosed glioma. Clones were sequenced by immunoSEQ multiplex PCR, and TCRdb holds only the in-frame ones, with some missing. The sample shows over 30,000 clones, just under 90% of them seen only once. These TCRs are of unknown antigen specificity. Sequenced here: PBMCs, sampled from a glioma patient whose treatment included an IDH1 peptide vaccine. These receptors came from a woman aged 25 to 45 with glioma. Both conserved end residues are part of each CDR3. Fields, in order: D gene, clone size, J gene, V gene, CDR3 DNA, CDR3 protein. The D gene is left open where the match is weak. Not all rows give a size; the values are once, few, many and, for expanded clones, a class.

. . TRBJ1-1 TRBV6-1 TGTGCCAGCAGTGAAGGCCCAGGGGCTGGGAACACTGAAGCTTTCTTT CASSEGPGAGNTEAFF
TRBD1 . TRBJ2-5 TRBV2 TGTGCCACCGTTTCGATGACAGGGGGCCCAGAGACCCAGTACTTC CATVSMTGGPETQYF
. . TRBJ1-1 TRBV30 TGTGCCTGGAGTGTAGATCAGAACACTGAAGCTTTCTTT CAWSVDQNTEAFF
. few TRBJ1-1 TRBV6-5 TGTGCCAGCACCCGCGGGTCGACGGGAGCTTTCTTT CASTRGSTGAFF
TRBD1 . TRBJ1-6 TRBV7-8 TGTGCCAGCAGCTTATGGGGGACAGCTAATTCACCCCTCCACTTT CASSLWGTANSPLHF
. . TRBJ2-5 TRBV5-1 TGCGCCAGCAGCCTCCCTAGCGCGGAGACCCAGTACTTC CASSLPSAETQYF
. . TRBJ2-2 TRBV2 TGTGCCAGCAGGCTAGAGGTTTCCGGGGAGCTGTTTTTT CASRLEVSGELFF
. . TRBJ2-7 TRBV5-1 TGCGCCAGCAGCTTAGATCGAGCAACCTACGAGCAGTACTTC CASSLDRATYEQYF
TRBD2 . TRBJ2-2 TRBV4-3 TGCGCCAGCAGCCAAGACTCGGGGGGCACCGGGGAGCTGTTTTTT CASSQDSGGTGELFF
. . TRBJ2-6 TRBV9 TGTGCCAGCAGCCCATACTCTGGGGCCAACGTCCTGACTTTC CASSPYSGANVLTF
. once TRBJ2-7 TRBV7-9 TGTGCCAGTGGACCCTCGAGCTCCTACGAGCAGTACTTC CASGPSSSYEQYF
. . TRBJ1-6 TRBV5-6 TGTGCCAGCAGCTTGGGACTCGGGAATAATTCACCCCTCCACTTT CASSLGLGNNSPLHF
. . TRBJ2-7 TRBV2 TGTGCCAGCAGGGCTCGACAGGAGAGCTACGAGCAGTACTTC CASRARQESYEQYF
TRBD2 . TRBJ2-2 TRBV10-3 TGTGCCATCAGTGAGTCGTTACTAGCGGGGGGATGGACCGGGGAGCTGTTTTTT CAISESLLAGGWTGELFF
. . TRBJ2-7 TRBV5-1 TGCGCCAGCAGCTTGGGGAAAGGCCCCAACTACGAGCAGTACTTC CASSLGKGPNYEQYF
. . TRBJ2-7 TRBV5-4 TGTGCCAGCAGCTTCAACAGGGACTCCTACGAGCAGTACTTC CASSFNRDSYEQYF
. . TRBJ2-1 TRBV7-3 TGTGCCAGCAGCCCGGACTCAGGGTCGTCGGAGCAGTTCTTC CASSPDSGSSEQFF
. . TRBJ1-1 TRBV6-5 TGTGCCAGCAGTAACAGGGTTGAAGCTTTCTTT CASSNRVEAFF
. . TRBJ1-2 TRBV18 TGTGCCAGCTCACCTCCCCGAATTGTTTCCCCCTATGGCTACACCTTC CASSPPRIVSPYGYTF
. . TRBJ1-2 TRBV7-9 TGTGCCAGCAGCCTATTGGACGCTCAAGGCTACACCTTC CASSLLDAQGYTF
. . TRBJ2-7 TRBV19 TGTGCCAGTAGTATGGGCAGTTTGGACGAGCAGTACTTC CASSMGSLDEQYF
TRBD2 . TRBJ2-5 TRBV5-5 TGTGCCAGCAGCGCAGACCGCGGGGGGAGAGAGACCCAGTACTTC CASSADRGGRETQYF
. . TRBJ2-2 TRBV5-1 TGCGCCAGCAGCACAACAGGGTCCGGGGAGCTGTTTTTT CASSTTGSGELFF
. . TRBJ1-1 TRBV5-1 TGCGCCAGCAGCTTGACCCGTATGGGGAACACTGAAGCTTTCTTT CASSLTRMGNTEAFF
TRBD1 once TRBJ2-7 TRBV19 TGTGCCAGCGGGACAGCCTACGAGCAGTACTTC CASGTAYEQYF
. few TRBJ1-3 TRBV4-1 TGCGCCAGCAGCCCCCGGATCCCAGCTAGCTCTGGAAACACCATATATTTT CASSPRIPASSGNTIYF
TRBD1 . TRBJ1-4 TRBV5-4 TGTGCCAGCCAGGAGGGAACAGGGGGCGAGGAAAAACTGTTTTTT CASQEGTGGEEKLFF
TRBD1 few TRBJ2-5 TRBV6-6 TGTGCCAGCAGTTACCCCCAGGGGGCGAGGGAGACCCAGTACTTC CASSYPQGARETQYF
. . TRBJ1-4 TRBV14 TGTGCCAGCAGCCAAAGTTGGGGAGGAGGAGGCTACGATGAAAAACTGTTTTTT CASSQSWGGGGYDEKLFF
TRBD1 . TRBJ1-1 TRBV10-2 TGCGCCAGCGTCCTAACAGGGGGGATTGAAGCTTTCTTT CASVLTGGIEAFF
. once TRBJ1-5 TRBV2 TGTGCCAGCACGGCAGGAGAGAGCAATCAGCCCCAGCATTTT CASTAGESNQPQHF
TRBD1 once TRBJ1-6 TRBV30 TGTGCCTGGGCGACAGGGGGAGATTCACCCCTCCACTTT CAWATGGDSPLHF
. . TRBJ1-1 TRBV6-1 TGTGCCAGCATGGGGACGGGGTACACTGAAGCTTTCTTT CASMGTGYTEAFF
. . TRBJ1-4 TRBV11-3 TGTGCCAGCAGCTTACACACAGACAACTCAAGGGAAGAAAAACTGTTTTTT CASSLHTDNSREEKLFF
. few TRBJ1-1 TRBV4-1 TGCGCCAGCAGCCAAGAACGGACAGTTAACACTGAAGCTTTCTTT CASSQERTVNTEAFF
TRBD1 . TRBJ1-6 TRBV5-6 TGTGCCAGCAGCGTGACAGGGAAGAGGGTGTCCTATAATTCACCCCTCCACTTT CASSVTGKRVSYNSPLHF
TRBD2 . TRBJ2-3 TRBV5-8 TGTGCCAGCAGCTTGGGTGCGCGAGCGGGGGGGGCAGATACGCAGTATTTT CASSLGARAGGADTQYF
TRBD2 . TRBJ2-3 TRBV4-3 TGCGCCAGCAGCCAAGATCTTGGTAGCGGGGTACTAATGGCGCAGTATTTT CASSQDLGSGVLMAQYF